This T cell receptor (beta chain) was identified during a study of cytomegalovirus exposure and HLA in healthy donors. A 120-subject validation cohort, separate from the 666-subject first cohort, supplied the donors. Germline assignment: CDR1 SGHDT and CDR2 YYEEEE. Trimming removed 0 bases from V and 0 bases from J; junction bases left unmatched: 4. This CDR3 is built from 16 residues. This table comes from immunoSEQ multiplex PCR, and its TCRdb copy is limited to in-frame clones, with some not included. The sample consists of roughly 150,000 clones, approximately 94% of them appearing once. Sequenced sample: PBMCs. The chain links TRBV5-6 to TRBJ2-3; 7 positions match TRBD2. The clonotype comes from a man aged 18 to 29 in good health and CMV-seropositive. This CDR3 is CASSLGASGSTDTQYF. For the CDR3, the DNA is TGTGCCAGCAGCTTGGGCGCTAGCGGTAGCACAGATACGCAGTATTTT.